This is a list of T cell receptor beta chains from one sample in a study. Libraries were prepared by immunoSEQ multiplex PCR; TCRdb keeps only in-frame clonotypes and omits some of them. Here the sample spans approximately 50,000 clones, just over 90% being singletons. Material for sequencing was PBMCs. The receptors were gathered from a man between 35 and 55 years old with rheumatoid arthritis. Each CDR3 is given with its conserved first and last residue. A D gene is named only where the DNA matches it firmly. Part of the rows lack a size; the others show once, few, many or a class for expanded clones.

D gene	V gene	clone size	J gene	CDR3 DNA	CDR3 protein
TRBD2	TRBV7-2	-	TRBJ2-1	TGTGCCAGCAGCTTAGCTGCGGGAGGCTCTCTCAATGAGCAGTTCTTC	CASSLAAGGSLNEQFF
-	TRBV21-1	-	TRBJ2-7	TGTGCCAGCACTGCACAGGAGACAACCTACGAGCAGTACTTC	CASTAQETTYEQYF
-	TRBV19	-	TRBJ1-1	TGTGCCAGTAGTATGACGGCGAACACTGAAGCTTTCTTT	CASSMTANTEAFF
TRBD1	TRBV7-2	-	TRBJ1-5	TGTGCCAGCAGCTTATCCACGGGACAGGGGGCCAATCAGCCCCAGCATTTT	CASSLSTGQGANQPQHF
TRBD1	TRBV5-8	-	TRBJ1-1	TGTGCCAGCAGCAAAAGACAGGGGCGAACTGAAGCTTTCTTT	CASSKRQGRTEAFF
TRBD1	TRBV29-1	-	TRBJ1-2	TGCAGCGTTGAAGCAGACAGGGAGGGCTACACCTTC	CSVEADREGYTF
-	TRBV5-6	once	TRBJ1-1	TGTGCCAGCAGCTTGGTGGGCCGACCTTTGACTAAGGGAGCTTTCTTT	CASSLVGRPLTKGAFF
-	TRBV7-3	once	TRBJ2-1	TGTGCCAGCAGCTTTATCTATAGCTCCTACAATGAGCAGTTCTTC	CASSFIYSSYNEQFF
TRBD1	TRBV10-3	-	TRBJ1-3	TGTGCCATCAGAGGGACAGGGTCCCGAAACACCATATATTTT	CAIRGTGSRNTIYF
TRBD2	TRBV27	-	TRBJ2-1	TGTGCCAGCAGTTTTTGGCGGGAGGGCCGGGACAATGAGCAGTTCTTC	CASSFWREGRDNEQFF
-	TRBV2	-	TRBJ1-4	TGTGCCAGCAGGGACGAACAGACTAATAATGAAAAACTGTTTTTT	CASRDEQTNNEKLFF
TRBD2	TRBV24-1	-	TRBJ2-1	TGTGCCACCAGTAGGGAGACTAGCGGGAGAGATGAGCAGTTCTTC	CATSRETSGRDEQFF
-	TRBV3-1/TRBV3-2	-	TRBJ1-6	TGTGCCAGCAGCCATCCGCGGGAAAATAATTCACCCCTCCACTTT	CASSHPRENNSPLHF
-	TRBV30	-	TRBJ2-5	TGTGCCTGGAGTGTAGACAGCCAAGAGACCCAGTACTTC	CAWSVDSQETQYF
TRBD1	TRBV11-2	-	TRBJ2-1	TGTGCCAGCAGCCCACAGGGGTTCCGTGGGTACAATGAGCAGTTCTTC	CASSPQGFRGYNEQFF
TRBD2	TRBV6-6	-	TRBJ2-7	TGTGCCAGCAGTTCCCTCCTAGCGGGAGTTGCCTACGAGCAGTACTTC	CASSSLLAGVAYEQYF
-	TRBV24-1	-	TRBJ2-5	TGTGCCACCAGTGATTTGGTGGCCCAGTACTTC	CATSDLVAQYF
TRBD1	TRBV28	-	TRBJ2-7	TGTGCCAGCAGTTACACCGACAGGGTCGACGGAGCCACCTACGAGCAGTACTTC	CASSYTDRVDGATYEQYF
-	TRBV5-8	-	TRBJ2-2	TGTGCCAGCAGCTTTACACAGTACACCGGGGAGCTGTTTTTT	CASSFTQYTGELFF
TRBD1	TRBV29-1	-	TRBJ2-5	TGCAGCGTTAAAGACAGGGCCCAAGAGACCCAGTACTTC	CSVKDRAQETQYF
TRBD1	TRBV3-1/TRBV3-2	-	TRBJ1-1	TGTGCCAGCAGCCAAGGACAGGGGATTGTCGCTGAAGCTTTCTTT	CASSQGQGIVAEAFF
TRBD2	TRBV2	-	TRBJ2-5	TGTGCCAGCAGGTCCGGACTGACTAGCGTGCAAGAGACCCAGTACTTC	CASRSGLTSVQETQYF
TRBD1	TRBV4-1	-	TRBJ1-2	TGCGCCAGCAATCCGGGACAGGGCTATGGCTACACCTTC	CASNPGQGYGYTF
-	TRBV14	-	TRBJ1-1	TGTGCCAGCAGCCAAGGGGTCATCGGCGCTTTCTTT	CASSQGVIGAFF
-	TRBV5-1	-	TRBJ2-7	TGCGCCAGCAGCCTCACCTCCTACGAGCAGTACTTC	CASSLTSYEQYF
-	TRBV12-3/TRBV12-4	-	TRBJ1-1	TGTGCCAGCAGTTTTTCTGGGGAACTTTCTTTCTTT	CASSFSGELSFF
TRBD2	TRBV27	-	TRBJ2-1	TGTGCCAGCAGTTACATTTCAGGGACTAGGGGGACGCGGGGGACTTACAATGAGCAGTTCTTC	CASSYISGTRGTRGTYNEQFF
TRBD2	TRBV15	-	TRBJ2-1	TGTGCCACCAGCAGGACTAGCGGGAGTTATGAGCAGTTCTTC	CATSRTSGSYEQFF
-	TRBV6-5	-	TRBJ2-1	TGTGCCAGCACCCCGGATAGCTCCTACAATGAGCAGTTCTTC	CASTPDSSYNEQFF
-	TRBV7-2	-	TRBJ2-3	TGTGCCAGCCAGCCACAGCGGCTAGCAATCGGCACAGATACGCAGTATTTT	CASQPQRLAIGTDTQYF
-	TRBV6-2/TRBV6-3	-	TRBJ1-5	TGTGCCAGCAGCCCTATTGGGGTCGGTAGCAATCAGCCCCAGCATTTT	CASSPIGVGSNQPQHF
TRBD1	TRBV10-3	-	TRBJ1-1	TGTGCCATCAGTGAGTCCGACAGGGAGTTCACTGAAGCTTTCTTT	CAISESDREFTEAFF
TRBD2	TRBV30	-	TRBJ2-3	TGTGCCTGGGGGAGGGGAGGAGATACGCAGTATTTT	CAWGRGGDTQYF
TRBD1	TRBV2	-	TRBJ1-2	TGTGCCAGCAATCCGACAGGGGATTTTGGCTACACCTTC	CASNPTGDFGYTF
-	TRBV7-8	-	TRBJ1-6	TGTGCCAGCAGCTGGGCCCTGATGGGATCACCCCTCCACTTT	CASSWALMGSPLHF
-	TRBV4-1	-	TRBJ1-1	TGCGCCAGCAGCCAAGATTCAGGATTTTGGACTGAAGCTTTCTTT	CASSQDSGFWTEAFF
TRBD2	TRBV24-1	-	TRBJ2-1	TGTGCCACCGGGACTAGCGGGAGGGCCTCCGGGGGTTTTAGGAATGAGCAGTTCTTC	CATGTSGRASGGFRNEQFF
-	TRBV11-3	-	TRBJ2-1	TGTGCCAGCACCGAAGGCGGTAGCGGAGCTTACAATGAGCAGTTCTTC	CASTEGGSGAYNEQFF
-	TRBV5-6	-	TRBJ2-1	TGTGCCAGCAGCTTGGATGGCACTGAGCAGTTCTTC	CASSLDGTEQFF
-	TRBV4-3	-	TRBJ1-2	TGCGCCAGCAGCCAAGATCACTCAGCTAACTATGGCTACACCTTC	CASSQDHSANYGYTF
-	TRBV19	-	TRBJ2-1	TGTGCCAGTAGTACCCGACAGGACGGGGTCAATGAGCAGTTCTTC	CASSTRQDGVNEQFF
TRBD2	TRBV6-6	-	TRBJ2-1	TGTGCCAGCAGTTACCGGACTAGCGGACCCTACAATGAGCAGTTCTTC	CASSYRTSGPYNEQFF
-	TRBV7-2	-	TRBJ2-1	TGTGCCAGCAGCTTAGCGCCTCCGGGCTCCTACAATGAGCAGTTCTTC	CASSLAPPGSYNEQFF